The TCR beta chain described here comes from a study of T cell clones after liver transplantation. Study at large: TCRbeta sequencing after a pre-transplant mixed lymphocyte reaction identified graft-donor-reactive clones, later tracked in post-transplant blood. Without induction therapy, subjects received standard immunosuppression until 12-24 months post-transplant.

Assay used: immunoSEQ multiplex PCR; TCRdb lists only in-frame clones, some missing. The sample records about 120,000 clones, 90% being singletons. The ends lost 4 bases at V and 6 bases at J; junction bases unmatched: 13. Germline V gene lookup returns CDR1 SGHAT and CDR2 FQNNGV. This CDR3 spans 17 amino acids. The sequence derives from a human patient who received a liver transplant. Some T cells may be provided by the graft donor. The rearrangement uses TRBV11-2 and TRBJ2-1; 9 bases align to TRBD2. Sequences were derived from CD4+ T cells from blood, sampled 12 months after liver transplant. The CDR3 here is CASSYRSSGTSSNEQFF. DNA of the CDR3: TGTGCCAGCAGCTACCGTAGTTCCGGGACTAGCTCCAATGAGCAGTTCTTC.